The rows below give T cell receptor beta chains drawn from one sample of a study of cytomegalovirus exposure and HLA in healthy donors. Profiling relied on immunoSEQ multiplex PCR, and the TCRdb table lists in-frame clones only, not all of them. The top ten hold approximately 2% of the sample, which has 110,000 or so clones, under 85% seen once. Sequencing input: PBMCs. These receptors were taken from a man aged 30 to 39 in good health and CMV-seronegative. Each CDR3 is given with its conserved first and last residue. A D gene is named only where the DNA matches it firmly.

D gene: TRBD1; J gene: TRBJ1-2; V gene: TRBV7-2; CDR3 protein: CASSQDDRGRFGYTF
D gene: TRBD1; J gene: TRBJ1-5; V gene: TRBV2; CDR3 protein: CASSPTGGDQPQHF
D gene: TRBD1; J gene: TRBJ1-5; V gene: TRBV18; CDR3 protein: CASSQGTGQNQPQHF
D gene: TRBD1; J gene: TRBJ1-2; V gene: TRBV5-1; CDR3 protein: CASSPGQSLGYTF
D gene: NA; J gene: TRBJ1-5; V gene: TRBV29-1; CDR3 protein: CSVRSGNQPQHF
D gene: NA; J gene: TRBJ1-3; V gene: TRBV9; CDR3 protein: CASSEVGGVGARGNTIYF
D gene: TRBD1; J gene: TRBJ2-5; V gene: TRBV11-2; CDR3 protein: CASSFDRDETQYF
D gene: NA; J gene: TRBJ1-3; V gene: TRBV5-1; CDR3 protein: CASSLAGDRGGNTIYF
D gene: NA; J gene: TRBJ2-3; V gene: TRBV5-4; CDR3 protein: CASSPRRGSTDTQYF
D gene: TRBD1; J gene: TRBJ1-1; V gene: TRBV19; CDR3 protein: CASIGTGYKTEAFF
D gene: NA; J gene: TRBJ1-5; V gene: TRBV5-6; CDR3 protein: CASSKENQPQHF
D gene: NA; J gene: TRBJ2-1; V gene: TRBV6-7; CDR3 protein: CASTPGSPLGNEQFF
D gene: TRBD1; J gene: TRBJ2-5; V gene: TRBV12-5; CDR3 protein: CASGLARGRMETQYF
D gene: NA; J gene: TRBJ2-1; V gene: TRBV19; CDR3 protein: CASSTEEMAYNEQFF
D gene: TRBD2; J gene: TRBJ2-7; V gene: TRBV11-2; CDR3 protein: CASSTRGGNEQYF
D gene: TRBD1; J gene: TRBJ1-5; V gene: TRBV7-2; CDR3 protein: CASSLGTGQSQPQHF
D gene: TRBD1; J gene: TRBJ2-5; V gene: TRBV29-1; CDR3 protein: CSVDIGTGGRETQYF
D gene: TRBD1; J gene: TRBJ1-6; V gene: TRBV30; CDR3 protein: CAWSEDRGLTPLHF
D gene: TRBD2; J gene: TRBJ2-3; V gene: TRBV4-2; CDR3 protein: CASSQEIPPPGGGTDTQYF
D gene: NA; J gene: TRBJ2-3; V gene: TRBV6-5; CDR3 protein: CASSSQGDTQYF
D gene: NA; J gene: TRBJ1-2; V gene: TRBV2; CDR3 protein: CASKQGVYGYTF
D gene: TRBD2; J gene: TRBJ2-2; V gene: TRBV4-1; CDR3 protein: CASSQTSGPNTGELFF
D gene: TRBD1; J gene: TRBJ2-3; V gene: TRBV9; CDR3 protein: CASSPRDRAFTDTQYF
D gene: NA; J gene: TRBJ2-5; V gene: TRBV5-4; CDR3 protein: CASSLAGSQETQYF
D gene: NA; J gene: TRBJ2-7; V gene: TRBV5-6; CDR3 protein: CASSLLDSTSYEQYF
D gene: NA; J gene: TRBJ2-2; V gene: TRBV7-9; CDR3 protein: CASSSPLQGPGELFF
D gene: NA; J gene: TRBJ2-1; V gene: TRBV5-8; CDR3 protein: CASSSPPYGVNEQFF